Below, 10 T cell receptor beta chains from the same sample are listed, as sequenced in a study of blood T cell repertoires in COVID-19. The table came from immunoSEQ multiplex PCR; TCRdb's copy has only in-frame clones and leaves some out. The table lists just under 95,000 clones, around 80% of them singletons. What was sequenced was peripheral blood. Receptors were obtained from a human donor in a cohort sampled during active COVID-19.

The J gene is TRBJ1-1, the V gene TRBV2, with D perhaps matching TRBD1 (6 bases). Germline V CDR1 and CDR2: SNHLY, FYNNEI. This CDR3 comprises 14 residues. V dropped 7 bases and J dropped 2 bases, with 14 bases sitting between them. This CDR3 is CASTRTALNTEAFF. CDR3 nucleotide sequence: TGTGCCAGCACCCGGACAGCCCTTAACACTGAAGCTTTCTTT. Supplemented by reference TRBV2 and TRBJ1-1, the full variable domain reads EPEVTQTPSHQVTQMGQEVILRCVPISNHLYFYWYRQILGQKVEFLVSFYNNEISEKSEIFDDQFSVERPDGSNFTLKIRSTKLEDSAMYFCASTRTALNTEAFFGQGTRLTVV.

This clone came up a few times. The DNA of the CDR3 is TGTGCCAGTAGTCAGGATCCGCAACCCCTCCACTTT. This gives the protein CASSQDPQPLHF. V is TRBV19 and J is TRBJ1-6; D is unclear. The CDR3 extends over 12 amino acids. The V gene lost 5 bases and the J gene lost 12 bases, with 11 bases spanning the gap. CDR1 LNHDA and CDR2 SQIVND come from the germline V gene (reference sequence).

This chain links TRBV5-1 with TRBJ2-5, with 9 bases matching TRBD1. The length of the CDR3 is 15 residues. J was trimmed by 3 bases and V by 4 bases; bases with no gene match: 7. CDR1 SGHRS and CDR2 YFSETQ come from the germline V gene. CDR3 nucleotides: TGCGCCAGCAGCCGGACAGGGGACCCGGAAGAGACCCAGTACTTC. This encodes CASSRTGDPEETQYF.

This sequence joins TRBV7-9 and TRBJ2-1; TRBD1 might be the D (5 bases). The V end lost 4 bases, the J end lost 6 bases, and 16 bases lay between the germline ends. The germline V gene has CDR1 SEHNR and CDR2 FQNEAQ (reference sequence). This CDR3 comprises 15 residues. CDR3 bases: TGTGCCAGCAGCTCGCAGGGTCAGGTGGTCAATGAGCAGTTCTTC. Protein: CASSSQGQVVNEQFF.

The chain recombines TRBV6-5 with TRBJ1-1, with D uncertain. Germline V gene data show CDR1 as MNHEY and CDR2 as SVGAGI. Trimming stripped 8 bases from V and 6 bases from J, with 13 bases between. The CDR3 totals 12 residues. CDR3 bases: TGTGCCAGCGCAGCGAGATGGTCTGAAGCTTTCTTT. Protein: CASAARWSEAFF.

This rearrangement joins TRBV19 to TRBJ2-3, with D possibly TRBD2 on 5 matching bases. Germline CDR1 and CDR2: LNHDA and SQIVND (reference sequence). The V end lost 7 bases, the J end lost 6 bases, and 20 bases lay between the germline ends. CDR3 length: 15 residues. The CDR3 is CASKSVGGPADTQYF. In DNA, the CDR3 is TGTGCCAGTAAAAGCGTAGGCGGGCCCGCGGATACGCAGTATTTT.

This chain connects TRBV6-5 to TRBJ1-5; the D is unclear. The CDR3 spans 11 residues. The V gene lost 7 bases and the J gene lost 3 bases, with 4 bases spanning the gap. Per the germline V gene, CDR1 is MNHEY and CDR2 is SVGAGI. This CDR3 is CASTNNQPQHF. Written as DNA, the CDR3 is TGTGCCAGCACTAACAATCAGCCCCAGCATTTT.

The genes are TRBV7-6 and TRBJ1-4; 10 nucleotides align to TRBD1. Germline V gives CDR1 SGHVS, CDR2 FNYEAQ. V shed 5 bases and J 9 bases; nucleotides not matched to a gene: 12. The CDR3 runs 16 residues. Written as DNA, the CDR3 is TGTGCCAGCAGCATGGGGTCGGGGACAGGGGCTCAAAAACTGTTTTTT. Translated, it gives CASSMGSGTGAQKLFF.

This clone was detected a few times. The gene calls are TRBV2 and TRBJ2-7; 12 nucleotides agree with TRBD1. The CDR3 totals 14 residues. V shed 8 bases, J shed 7 bases, and the junction held 9 bases outside the gene matches. The germline V gene encodes CDR1 SNHLY and CDR2 FYNNEI. The CDR3 nucleotides are TGTGCCAGCGGTCCGGGACAGGGGGCGGGAGAGCAGTACTTC. The encoded protein is CASGPGQGAGEQYF.

The V and J genes are TRBV15 and TRBJ2-7; 7 nucleotides align to TRBD1. The CDR3 consists of 16 residues. Per the germline V gene, CDR1 is LNHNV and CDR2 is YYDKDF (reference sequence). Unmatched junction bases numbered 11, after V lost 2 bases and J lost 4 bases. This chain's CDR3 is CATSRIGLGTAYEQYF. The CDR3 DNA reads TGTGCCACCAGCAGAATAGGCTTAGGGACAGCTTACGAGCAGTACTTC.